Each of the 27 T cell receptor beta chains below was sequenced from the same sample in a study of blood T cell repertoires in COVID-19. Sequenced by immunoSEQ multiplex PCR; TCRdb stores in-frame clones only, minus some. Counted here are 65,000 to 75,000 clones, 80% to 85% occurring once; the ten biggest clones make up more than 15%. Sequences were obtained from peripheral blood. The receptors were sampled from a man older than 75 with acute or convalescent COVID-19.

V is TRBV5-1 and J is TRBJ2-7; TRBD1 matches at 9 bases. The junction had 10 bases not matched to a gene; V was cut back by 3 bases and J by 0 bases. Per germline, CDR1 SGHRS and CDR2 YFSETQ. The CDR3 has 17 amino acids. As DNA, the CDR3 is TGCGCCAGCAGCTCCAATCCCCCGACAGGGGGCTCCTACGAGCAGTACTTC. Its translation is CASSSNPPTGGSYEQYF.

This clone was detected a few times. The chain has TRBV18 and TRBJ2-3, with a possible D match to TRBD2 (6 bases). This CDR3 has 15 residues. CDR1 and CDR2 from the germline V gene are KGHSH and LQKENI. V lost 5 bases, J lost 2 bases, and 14 bases lay in between. The CDR3 loop reads CASSTSTSSTDTQYF. Written as DNA, the CDR3 is TGTGCCAGCTCAACTTCGACTAGTTCCACAGATACGCAGTATTTT.

The chain links TRBV10-3 to TRBJ2-3, with D maybe TRBD2 (6 bases). This CDR3 has 12 amino acids. The germline CDR1 and CDR2 sequences are ENHRY and SYGVKD. CDR3 region: CAGGASTDTQYF. The CDR3 coding sequence is TGTGCGGGGGGTGCTAGCACAGATACGCAGTATTTT.

The chain couples TRBV7-2 to TRBJ2-5, with D tentatively TRBD2 (6 bases). Germline V lookup: CDR1 SGHTA, CDR2 FQGNSA. The length of the CDR3 is 14 residues. V shed 6 bases and J shed 2 bases, with 13 bases lying between them. The CDR3: CASREVAGQETQYF. The CDR3 DNA reads TGTGCCAGCAGGGAGGTTGCGGGACAAGAGACCCAGTACTTC.

The chain carries TRBV5-1 and TRBJ2-5, with D tentatively TRBD2 (6 bases). The ends were cut back, 4 bases at V and 4 bases at J, with 8 bases in the middle. The CDR3 has 12 amino acids. Germline V gene data show CDR1 as SGHRS and CDR2 as YFSETQ. The CDR3 DNA reads TGCGCCAGCAGCCCCGGGGGAGAGACCCAGTACTTC. It encodes CASSPGGETQYF.

J is TRBJ2-7 and V is TRBV28; 9 bases line up with TRBD1. Trimming cost V 6 bases and J 1 base; bases outside gene matches: 16. Germline loops: CDR1 MDHEN, CDR2 SYDVKM. The CDR3 consists of 18 residues. In DNA form, the CDR3 reads TGTGCCAGCAGGCCATCCGGGACAGGGCGCTCCTTTTCCTACGAGCAGTACTTC. This gives the protein CASRPSGTGRSFSYEQYF.

The chain uses TRBV7-9 and TRBJ1-4, with 7 bases aligning to TRBD1. J lost 7 bases, V lost 1 base, and 6 bases had no gene match. Germline V gives CDR1 SEHNR, CDR2 FQNEAQ (reference sequence). The CDR3 runs to 15 residues. CDR3 DNA sequence: TGTGCCAGCAGCTTAGAAGGGGGCGCAAGTGAAAAACTGTTTTTT. This translates into CASSLEGGASEKLFF. Full variable domain (rest looked up from reference TRBV7-9 and TRBJ1-4): DTGVSQNPRHKITKRGQNVTFRCDPISEHNRLYWYRQTLGQGPEFLTYFQNEAQLEKSRLLSDRFSAERPKGSFSTLEIQRTEQGDSAMYLCASSLEGGASEKLFFGSGTQLSVL.

The CDR3 loop is CASSQLAGVTFYNEQFF. In DNA form, the CDR3 reads TGTGCCAGTAGTCAACTAGCGGGGGTCACCTTCTACAATGAGCAGTTCTTC. The gene calls are TRBV19 and TRBJ2-1; 11 nucleotides agree with TRBD2. CDR1 and CDR2 from the germline V gene are LNHDA and SQIVND (reference sequence). CDR3 length: 17 amino acids. Trimming removed 5 bases from V and 3 bases from J; junction bases left unmatched: 9.

J is TRBJ2-7 and V is TRBV19; D perhaps matches TRBD2 (6 bases). V was cut by 5 bases and J by 2 bases, with 16 bases left in between. This CDR3 contains 15 residues. Per the germline V gene, CDR1 is LNHDA and CDR2 is SQIVND (reference sequence). CDR3 nucleotide sequence: TGTGCCAGTAGTCGTTACGGGGAGGCGACCTACGAGCAGTACTTC. As protein: CASSRYGEATYEQYF.

The chain employs TRBV2 and TRBJ1-2, with 8 bases aligning to TRBD1. From germline, CDR1 is SNHLY and CDR2 FYNNEI. The CDR3 is 13 residues long. V lost 6 bases, J lost 4 bases, and 4 bases stayed unmatched. CDR3 amino acids: CASSQGALYGYTF. For the CDR3, the DNA is TGTGCCAGCAGCCAGGGGGCCCTCTATGGCTACACCTTC.

This clone came up a few times. This chain joins TRBV11-3 and TRBJ2-1; 13 bases map to TRBD2. The germline V gene has CDR1 SGHNT and CDR2 YENEEA. The CDR3 runs to 15 residues. J gave up 9 bases and V 4 bases, and 6 bases lay outside the gene matches. Here the CDR3 reads CASSWTSGSVGEQFF. CDR3 nucleotides: TGTGCCAGCAGCTGGACTAGCGGGAGTGTGGGTGAGCAGTTCTTC.

This clone occurred a few times. The chain recombines TRBV28 with TRBJ1-6; D is unresolved. Germline CDR1 MDHEN, CDR2 SYDVKM. Trimming stripped 5 bases from V and 0 bases from J, with 11 bases between. There are 16 residues in the CDR3. The CDR3 region is CASSIGESSYNSPLHF. The CDR3 bases are TGTGCCAGCAGTATCGGGGAAAGCTCCTATAATTCACCCCTCCACTTT.

This chain links TRBV5-8 with TRBJ1-5, with a tentative D call TRBD1 (5 bases). The CDR3 is 13 residues long. Trimming left V 0 bases short and J 8 bases short, with 9 bases between. CDR1 SGHTS and CDR2 YDEGEE come from the germline V gene. The CDR3 here is CASSLDGGKPQHF. CDR3 nucleotide sequence: TGTGCCAGCAGCTTGGACGGGGGAAAGCCCCAGCATTTT.

The chain employs TRBV2 and TRBJ2-3; D unclear. V lost 7 bases, J lost 4 bases, and 6 bases lay in between. This CDR3 region has 11 residues. From germline, CDR1 is SNHLY and CDR2 FYNNEI. CDR3 nucleotides: TGTGCCAGCAATCGAGCAGATACGCAGTATTTT. It yields the protein CASNRADTQYF.

The chain carries TRBV19 and TRBJ1-1; D remains ambiguous. CDR1 and CDR2 (germline): LNHDA, SQIVND (reference sequence). Between the trimmed V and J ends, which lost 3 bases and 4 bases, there was a span of 15 bases. This CDR3 contains 15 residues. This CDR3 is CASSIWGGASTEAFF. The CDR3 DNA reads as TGTGCCAGTAGTATCTGGGGAGGCGCATCCACTGAAGCTTTCTTT. Looking up the rest from reference TRBV19 and TRBJ1-1 gives the full variable domain: DGGITQSPKYLFRKEGQNVTLSCEQNLNHDAMYWYRQDPGQGLRLIYYSQIVNDFQKGDIAEGYSVSREKKESFPLTVTSAQKNPTAFYLCASSIWGGASTEAFFGQGTRLTVV.

The chain carries TRBV4-1 and TRBJ1-2; 7 bases agree with TRBD1. The V segment lost 4 bases and the J segment 8 bases; nucleotides outside the gene matches: 28. Germline loops: CDR1 MGHRA, CDR2 YSYEKL. This CDR3 is 20 amino acids long. The CDR3 DNA reads TGCGCCAGCAGCCGAAGAATCCTCGCCCGACAGGGAGACAGGGAGAACGGCTACACCTTC. Protein: CASSRRILARQGDRENGYTF.

V is TRBV10-1 and J is TRBJ2-7; a possible D gene is TRBD1 (5 bases). This CDR3 has 15 amino acids. Trimming took 6 bases from V and 0 from J, leaving 15 bases between them. Germline V gives CDR1 WNHNN, CDR2 SYGVQD (reference sequence). CDR3 in amino acids: CASSKTVSSSYEQYF. DNA for the CDR3: TGCGCCAGCAGCAAGACAGTTTCTAGCTCCTACGAGCAGTACTTC.

The chain employs TRBV27 and TRBJ2-2; maybe TRBD2 (5 bases). V lost 0 bases, J lost 5 bases, and 13 bases lay in between. CDR1 and CDR2 (germline): MNHEY, SMNVEV (reference sequence). The CDR3 is made up of 16 amino acids. In DNA form, the CDR3 reads TGTGCCAGCAGTTTATCGAGGGTGCCCGGGACCGGGGAGCTGTTTTTT. Its translation: CASSLSRVPGTGELFF.

This rearrangement joins TRBV5-4 to TRBJ2-1, with 7 bases that match TRBD1. This CDR3 region has 16 residues. Trimming removed 0 bases from V and 10 bases from J; junction bases left unmatched: 13. CDR1 and CDR2 from the germline V gene are SGHNT and YYREEE (reference sequence). The chain's CDR3 is CASSLEGAGLVGEQFF. The DNA of the CDR3 is TGTGCCAGCAGCTTGGAGGGGGCTGGGCTGGTTGGGGAGCAGTTCTTC.

The genes are TRBV24-1 and TRBJ2-3; D is perhaps TRBD2 (7 bases). Germline lookup yields CDR1 KGHDR and CDR2 SFDVKD. V lost 2 bases to trimming and J lost 3 bases, with 11 bases between them. The CDR3 spans 15 residues. The CDR3 bases are TGTGCCACCAGTGATTGGGGGGGCGGGACAGATACGCAGTATTTT. It translates to CATSDWGGGTDTQYF.

The V and J genes are TRBV5-5 and TRBJ1-2; the D gene is possibly TRBD1 (6 bases). Germline assignment: CDR1 SGHKS and CDR2 YYEKEE (reference sequence). There are 13 residues in the CDR3. V was shortened by 4 bases and J by 5 bases, with 12 bases between the two germline ends. CDR3 DNA: TGTGCCAGCAGCCTCCGACAGGAGTATGGCTACACCTTC. Its translation is CASSLRQEYGYTF.

This chain connects TRBV2 to TRBJ1-1; TRBD1 aligns across 8 bases. With V trimmed by 8 bases and J by 4 bases, 9 bases remained unmatched. Germline V CDR1 and CDR2: SNHLY, FYNNEI. This CDR3 has 14 amino acids. The CDR3 sequence: CASLPGDRGTEAFF. The CDR3 DNA reads TGTGCCAGCCTCCCTGGAGACAGGGGCACTGAAGCTTTCTTT.

The chain recombines TRBV5-4 with TRBJ2-7; possible D gene TRBD2, 6 bases. With 4 bases removed from V and 2 bases from J, the gap between germline ends came to 13 bases. Germline assignment: CDR1 SGHNT and CDR2 YYREEE (reference sequence). The CDR3 has 14 residues. As DNA, the CDR3 is TGTGCCAGCAGCCGGACACCGGGGGCCTACGAGCAGTACTTC. Its translation: CASSRTPGAYEQYF.

The table lists this clone with a few counts. The chain uses TRBV19 and TRBJ1-5; 11 bases match TRBD1. The CDR3 spans 18 residues. From germline, CDR1 is LNHDA and CDR2 SQIVND (reference sequence). V gave up 4 bases and J gave up 1 base; unmatched junction bases: 9. The CDR3 region is CASSTGQGAILSNQPQHF. CDR3 nucleotides: TGTGCCAGTAGTACCGGACAGGGGGCGATTTTAAGCAATCAGCCCCAGCATTTT.

The gene calls are TRBV4-1 and TRBJ1-3; D remains ambiguous. V dropped 0 bases and J dropped 0 bases, with 12 bases sitting between them. Looked up from germline, CDR1 is MGHRA and CDR2 is YSYEKL. CDR3 length: 17 residues. The CDR3 is CASSQDPRVSSGNTIYF. CDR3 in DNA: TGCGCCAGCAGCCAAGACCCACGAGTGAGCTCTGGAAACACCATATATTTT.

This chain's CDR3 is CASSLIGQGGTEAFF. The CDR3 region has the DNA TGTGCCAGCAGCCTTATCGGACAGGGCGGCACTGAAGCTTTCTTT. The chain is built from TRBV6-5 and TRBJ1-1; 8 bases are a match to TRBD1. Germline CDR1 reads MNHEY; CDR2 reads SVGAGI. Trimming cost V 6 bases and J 4 bases; bases outside gene matches: 10. The CDR3 has 15 residues.

This chain joins TRBV28 and TRBJ2-2; TRBD2 is a possible D gene (6 bases). V was trimmed by 8 bases and J by 0 bases, leaving 13 bases between them. The germline CDR1 and CDR2 sequences are MDHEN and SYDVKM. The CDR3 has 15 residues. The CDR3 DNA reads TGTGCCAGCGCCCCGCTAGCGCCGAACACCGGGGAGCTGTTTTTT. Translated, it gives CASAPLAPNTGELFF. The whole variable domain, remainder taken from reference TRBV28 and TRBJ2-2, is DVKVTQSSRYLVKRTGEKVFLECVQDMDHENMFWYRQDPGLGLRLIYFSYDVKMKEKGDIPEGYSVSREKKERFSLILESASTNQTSMYLCASAPLAPNTGELFFGEGSRLTVL.